Listed below are T cell receptor beta chains from one sample, sequenced in a study of immune evolution from preneoplasia to lung adenocarcinoma. Here immunoSEQ multiplex PCR was the method, and the copy in TCRdb shows in-frame clones only, minus some. Of several thousand clones in the sample, approximately 79% were seen once. The sequencing sample was made of FFPE minimally invasive lung adenocarcinoma tissue. All receptors derive from a person aged 45-69 years with lung adenocarcinoma. CDR3s include the opening cysteine and the closing phenylalanine or tryptophan. D genes are given only for firm matches.

CDR3: CASTTSPGYEQYF
D: NA
V: TRBV6-1

CDR3: CASSRLTGANTEAFF
D: TRBD1
V: TRBV6-6

CDR3: CASSEAFPDTQYF
D: NA
V: TRBV6-1

CDR3: CSVHGTSVTDTQYF
D: TRBD2
V: TRBV29-1

CDR3: CASSLATGNTGELFF
D: NA
V: TRBV11-3

CDR3: CASTVGSGTEAFF
D: NA
V: TRBV2

CDR3: CASSLGTQGAQAFF
D: TRBD1
V: TRBV5-1

CDR3: CASSRPGEAEAFF
D: NA
V: TRBV5-6

CDR3: CASSHLPGGGEEQFF
D: TRBD2
V: TRBV4-2

CDR3: CASSRGRVDYGYTF
D: NA
V: TRBV2

CDR3: CASSPTGGYNSPLHF
D: TRBD1
V: TRBV7-8

CDR3: CASSSRGERDEKLFF
D: TRBD1
V: TRBV9

CDR3: CATSVRANQPQHF
D: NA
V: TRBV15

CDR3: CASSEVKETQYF
D: NA
V: TRBV10-2

CDR3: CASSLEVGTDNEKLFF
D: TRBD1
V: TRBV5-8

CDR3: CASSSQQGYEQYF
D: NA
V: TRBV5-1

CDR3: CASSPGGNTIYF
D: NA
V: TRBV6-6

CDR3: CASSRGSYEQYF
D: NA
V: TRBV5-4

CDR3: CASSRTGTGDTGELFF
D: TRBD1
V: TRBV4-2

CDR3: CSVVRELLLNTEAFF
D: NA
V: TRBV29-1

CDR3: CAITETGVDTEAFF
D: NA
V: TRBV10-3

CDR3: CAISELSGNYGYTF
D: NA
V: TRBV10-3

CDR3: CASSVLSGYEQYF
D: NA
V: TRBV7-2

CDR3: CAWNRPYSPLHF
D: NA
V: TRBV30

CDR3: CASKAGNEKLFF
D: NA
V: TRBV6-6

CDR3: CASSLEGASLETQYF
D: NA
V: TRBV7-2

CDR3: CSVADSWRTDTQYF
D: NA
V: TRBV29-1

CDR3: CASNRGANTEAFF
D: TRBD1
V: TRBV6-5

CDR3: CASSPGLTQRDEQFF
D: NA
V: TRBV18

CDR3: CASSSGLAGDDTQYF
D: TRBD2
V: TRBV5-8

CDR3: CASSQVGPGGELFF
D: NA
V: TRBV14

CDR3: CASSSQGALDEKLFF
D: NA
V: TRBV7-2

CDR3: CASSPPGTSEQYF
D: TRBD2
V: TRBV18

CDR3: CASWAGSPYEQYF
D: NA
V: TRBV2

CDR3: CATQLDDHTDTQYF
D: NA
V: TRBV10-2

CDR3: CASSRLRASWDEQFF
D: NA
V: TRBV7-2

CDR3: CASSPAGTGKEKLFF
D: TRBD1
V: TRBV28

CDR3: CASSPTQTSTDTQYF
D: NA
V: TRBV18

CDR3: CASSRVSGETQYF
D: NA
V: TRBV7-9

CDR3: CASRNGPYYEQYF
D: NA
V: TRBV5-1

CDR3: CASSVASGAGYDGYTF
D: NA
V: TRBV9

CDR3: CASSEVGQRDTQYF
D: NA
V: TRBV6-1

CDR3: CSGRDWAEAFF
D: NA
V: TRBV29-1

CDR3: CASIQSPGAFF
D: NA
V: TRBV6-5

CDR3: CASSSDRGPGTDTQYF
D: TRBD1
V: TRBV27